This TCR beta chain stems from a study of monozygotic twins with inflammatory bowel disease. In regard to this clonotype: The antigen remains unidentified.

General observations from the study: The inverse Simpson measure of TCRbeta diversity was lower in IBD patients than in healthy co-twins. Repertoire similarity did not differ between concordant and discordant twins, possibly owing to limited power.

TCRdb reprocessed the 5' RACE reads and keeps a single row for each CDR3 protein, giving no DNA. This listing includes approximately 340,000 distinct CDR3 sequences. The sequencing sample was made of blood. This sequence was found in a human donor with ulcerative colitis or Crohn's disease, or a healthy co-twin of an affected twin (not recorded which).

CDR3 residues: CASSLEGGGYYGYTF. The genes are TRBV11-2 and TRBJ1-2. This CDR3 is 15 amino acids long. Per the germline V gene, CDR1 is SGHAT and CDR2 is FQNNGV.